The rows below give T cell receptor beta chains drawn from one sample of a study of blood T cell repertoires in COVID-19. Produced via immunoSEQ multiplex PCR; TCRdb's table is partial and in-frame only. The table includes hundreds of thousands of clones, about 91% detected once. Specimen: peripheral blood. The receptors stem from a woman in her 30s who had recovered from COVID-19. Each CDR3 is given with its conserved first and last residue. Fields, in order: D gene, V gene, CDR3 length, clone size, J gene, CDR3 protein, CDR3 DNA. D genes are given only for firm matches. Some rows have no size entry. The others give once, few or many, or a class for an expanded clone.

TRBD1	TRBV7-9	15	once	TRBJ2-7	CASSPGQGVSYEQYF	TGTGCCAGCAGCCCAGGACAGGGGGTAAGCTACGAGCAGTACTTC
-	TRBV5-1	14	-	TRBJ1-5	CASSLEGDNQPQHF	TGCGCCAGCAGCTTGGAGGGAGACAATCAGCCCCAGCATTTT
TRBD1	TRBV2	14	-	TRBJ1-1	CASRRQGESTEAFF	TGTGCCAGCAGGAGACAGGGCGAGAGCACTGAAGCTTTCTTT
TRBD2	TRBV13	16	-	TRBJ2-3	CASSHAGGGVTDTQYF	TGTGCCAGCAGCCATGCGGGGGGCGGGGTGACAGATACGCAGTATTTT
-	TRBV7-6	13	-	TRBJ2-5	CASSQGLGETQYF	TGTGCCAGCAGCCAGGGGTTAGGAGAGACCCAGTACTTC
TRBD1	TRBV11-2	18	-	TRBJ2-6	CASSTGQGTRSGANVLTF	TGTGCCAGCAGCACCGGACAGGGAACTCGCTCTGGGGCCAACGTCCTGACTTTC
-	TRBV3-1/TRBV3-2	15	-	TRBJ1-1	CASSPTDNENTEAFF	TGTGCCAGCAGCCCTACGGACAACGAGAACACTGAAGCTTTCTTT
TRBD2	TRBV11-2	18	-	TRBJ2-5	CASSLDHQLAGGLETQYF	TGTGCCAGCAGCTTAGATCATCAGTTGGCGGGGGGGCTGGAGACCCAGTACTTC
TRBD1	TRBV20-1	15	-	TRBJ1-6	CSASPPTGRNSPLHF	TGCAGTGCTAGTCCCCCGACAGGGAGGAATTCACCCCTCCACTTT
-	TRBV6-5	16	-	TRBJ1-1	CASSYTGGGPNTEAFF	TGTGCCAGCAGTTACACAGGCGGGGGGCCGAACACTGAAGCTTTCTTT
-	TRBV6-2/TRBV6-3	16	-	TRBJ1-6	CASSWRSQGLRSPLHF	TGTGCCAGCAGTTGGCGGTCCCAGGGACTGAGGTCACCCCTCCACTTT
-	TRBV3-1/TRBV3-2	13	-	TRBJ1-1	CASSQASGWEAFF	TGTGCCAGCAGCCAAGCCTCAGGTTGGGAAGCTTTCTTT
-	TRBV9	12	once	TRBJ1-1	CASSGDSTEAFF	TGTGCCAGCAGCGGAGACAGCACTGAAGCTTTCTTT
TRBD1	TRBV6-5	16	-	TRBJ2-7	CASSYRKSTGSYEQYF	TGTGCCAGCAGTTACCGAAAATCGACAGGGTCCTACGAGCAGTACTTC
TRBD2	TRBV15	18	-	TRBJ2-5	CATSRVRLAGAVQETQYF	TGTGCCACCAGCAGAGTTCGGCTAGCGGGGGCCGTCCAAGAGACCCAGTACTTC
-	TRBV6-2/TRBV6-3	17	few	TRBJ2-1	CASSSLLGGVSYNEQFF	TGTGCCAGCAGTTCTCTGTTGGGCGGGGTCTCCTACAATGAGCAGTTCTTC
TRBD1	TRBV2	15	-	TRBJ2-3	CASSGRQGNTDTQYF	TGTGCCAGCAGTGGACGACAGGGAAACACAGATACGCAGTATTTT